A single sample is the source of the 5 T cell receptor beta chains below, sequenced in a study of T cells in Graves' hyperthyroidism and ophthalmopathy. Amplified TCR beta CDR3 regions derived from RNA transcripts. In the first-round RT-PCR of the TCR CDR3, the HTBI primer set was used. Using its own MiXCR run on the multiplex PCR reads, TCRdb lists one record per CDR3 protein. The sample has 270,000 or so distinct CDR3 sequences, around 25% seen once. Sequencing was done on a sample of blood. These receptor sequences come from a man aged 40-49 years with Graves' hyperthyroidism that later progressed to Graves' ophthalmopathy.

This clonotype was counted many times. V usage is TRBV7-8 and J usage is TRBJ1-3; D gene ambiguous. V was clipped by 1 base and J by 7 bases, with 14 bases between them. CDR3 length equals 15 residues. Germline-derived CDR1 and CDR2 are SGHVS and FQNEAQ. In DNA form, the CDR3 reads TGTGCCAGCAGCTTAGAGCACGTGAAGCGGAACACCATATATTTT. It encodes CASSLEHVKRNTIYF.

This clonotype occurred a few times. The V and J genes are TRBV7-2 and TRBJ2-7, with TRBD2 matching over 7 bases. The CDR3 has 14 amino acids. Germline CDR1 SGHTA, CDR2 FQGNSA. Trimming took 3 bases from V and 3 from J; bases not matched to a gene: 5. CDR3 nucleotides: TGTGCCAGCAGCTTTGACGGGGGGAACTACGAGCAGTACTTC. Protein product: CASSFDGGNYEQYF.

This clonotype occurred a few times. This may stem from a read error, because a much larger clone lies one nucleotide away. The chain has TRBV4-1 and TRBJ2-5; 8 bases line up with TRBD2. The CDR3 consists of 13 residues. CDR1 and CDR2 from the germline V gene are MGHRA and YSYEKL. The CDR3 loop is CASSRLALETQHF. The DNA for the CDR3 is TGCGCCAGCAGCCGACTAGCGTTGGAGACCCAGCACTTC.

Many counts were recorded for this clonotype. The chain has TRBV4-2 and TRBJ2-7; TRBD2 matches at 11 bases. Germline CDR1 and CDR2: LGHNA and YNFKEQ. V was clipped by 4 bases and J by 1 base; unmatched bases: 3. This CDR3 spans 15 amino acids. The CDR3, as DNA: TGTGCCAGCAGCCCGGGACTAGCGGCTTCCTACGAGCAGTACTTC. Its translation: CASSPGLAASYEQYF.

This clonotype was recorded many times. The gene calls are TRBV2 and TRBJ2-7; TRBD1 or TRBD2 may be the D gene (5 bases each). Looked up from germline, CDR1 is SNHLY and CDR2 is FYNNEI. V dropped 7 bases and J dropped 2 bases, with 15 bases sitting between them. This CDR3 has 14 amino acids. The CDR3 reads CASKLGDVTYEQYF. CDR3 DNA: TGTGCCAGCAAATTGGGGGACGTAACCTACGAGCAGTACTTC.